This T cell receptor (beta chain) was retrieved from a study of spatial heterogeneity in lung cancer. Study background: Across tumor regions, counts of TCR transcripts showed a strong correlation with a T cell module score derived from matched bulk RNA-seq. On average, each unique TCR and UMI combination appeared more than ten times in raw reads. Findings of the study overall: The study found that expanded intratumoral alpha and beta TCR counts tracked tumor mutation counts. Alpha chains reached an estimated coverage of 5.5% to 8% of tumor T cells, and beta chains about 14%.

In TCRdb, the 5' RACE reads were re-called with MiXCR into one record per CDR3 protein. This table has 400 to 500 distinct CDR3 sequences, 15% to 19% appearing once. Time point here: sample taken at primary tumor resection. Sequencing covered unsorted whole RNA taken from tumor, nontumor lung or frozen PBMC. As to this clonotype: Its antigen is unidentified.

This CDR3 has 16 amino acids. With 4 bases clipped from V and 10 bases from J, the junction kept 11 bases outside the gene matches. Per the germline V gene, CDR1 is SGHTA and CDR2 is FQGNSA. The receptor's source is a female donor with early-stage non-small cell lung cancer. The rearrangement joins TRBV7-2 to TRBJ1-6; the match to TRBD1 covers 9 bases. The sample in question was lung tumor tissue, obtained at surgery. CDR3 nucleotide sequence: TGTGCCAGCAGCTCCAGACAGGGGGAAGGAGGCTCACCCCTCCACTTT. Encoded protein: CASSSRQGEGGSPLHF. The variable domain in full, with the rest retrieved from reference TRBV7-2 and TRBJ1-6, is GAGVSQSPSNKVTEKGKDVELRCDPISGHTALYWYRQSLGQGLEFLIYFQGNSAPDKSGLPSDRFSAERTGGSVSTLTIQRTQQEDSAVYLCASSSRQGEGGSPLHFGNGTRLTVT.